One sample yielded the 6 T cell receptor beta chains listed below, sequenced in a study of shared clonotypes between healthy human individuals. Data came from immunoSEQ multiplex PCR; TCRdb stores just in-frame clones and leaves some out. The sample lists roughly 2,000,000 clones, 85% to 95% occurring once. CD45RO-negative cells were positively selected for CCR7, leaving out terminally differentiated effector memory CD45RA+ cells. The sequenced material came from naive CD8+ T cells from PBMCs. Receptor source: a young man in good health. Some clones in this sample may be carry-over from other donors' samples.

In DNA form, the CDR3 reads TGTGCCAGCAGCTCCGGACGGACCTACGAGCAGTACTTC. The encoded protein is CASSSGRTYEQYF. V is TRBV5-6 and J is TRBJ2-7; D not resolved. This CDR3 comprises 13 residues. V lost 3 bases and J 2 bases, leaving 9 bases between the germline ends. Germline V gene lookup returns CDR1 SGHDT and CDR2 YYEEEE.

The chain has TRBV28 and TRBJ2-1; D is perhaps TRBD2 (6 bases). The CDR3 runs to 16 residues. The germline V gene has CDR1 MDHEN and CDR2 SYDVKM. V shed 1 base and J shed 2 bases, with 12 bases lying between them. Here the CDR3 reads CASSLYREFAYNEQFF. The CDR3 DNA is TGTGCCAGCAGTTTATATCGGGAGTTCGCCTACAATGAGCAGTTCTTC.

A remark on this clone: The same CDR3 can be traced to other DNA sequences in this sample. CDR3 amino acids: CASSLLSASYEQYF. CDR3 bases: TGTGCCAGCAGCTTATTATCTGCGTCCTACGAGCAGTACTTC. This chain links TRBV11-2 with TRBJ2-7; D unresolved. The germline CDR1 and CDR2 sequences are SGHAT and FQNNGV. V was cut by 2 bases and J by 1 base, with 9 bases left in between. The CDR3 spans 14 residues.

The rearrangement links TRBV6-5 to TRBJ2-1, with 9 bases identical to TRBD2. Per germline, CDR1 MNHEY and CDR2 SVGAGI. This CDR3 is built from 13 residues. Germline trimming cut 10 bases from V and 6 bases from J; bases unmatched to any gene: 7. Here the CDR3 reads CATRLAAFNEQFF. In DNA form, the CDR3 reads TGTGCCACCCGACTAGCGGCATTCAATGAGCAGTTCTTC.

The chain employs TRBV2 and TRBJ2-7; TRBD1 matches 8 bases. This CDR3 has 14 residues. Germline lookup yields CDR1 SNHLY and CDR2 FYNNEI. V lost 6 bases and J lost 2; bases outside the gene matches: 6. The CDR3: CASSGTGGAYEQYF. The CDR3 DNA is TGTGCCAGCAGCGGGACAGGTGGCGCCTACGAGCAGTACTTC.

This chain joins TRBV5-6 and TRBJ2-1; possibly TRBD2 for D (6 bases). The CDR3 runs 14 residues. Trimming removed 4 bases from V and 4 bases from J, with 12 bases in between. The germline V gene encodes CDR1 SGHDT and CDR2 YYEEEE. The CDR3 loop is CASSRLDRYNEQFF. The DNA for the CDR3 is TGTGCCAGCAGCCGACTAGATCGATACAATGAGCAGTTCTTC.